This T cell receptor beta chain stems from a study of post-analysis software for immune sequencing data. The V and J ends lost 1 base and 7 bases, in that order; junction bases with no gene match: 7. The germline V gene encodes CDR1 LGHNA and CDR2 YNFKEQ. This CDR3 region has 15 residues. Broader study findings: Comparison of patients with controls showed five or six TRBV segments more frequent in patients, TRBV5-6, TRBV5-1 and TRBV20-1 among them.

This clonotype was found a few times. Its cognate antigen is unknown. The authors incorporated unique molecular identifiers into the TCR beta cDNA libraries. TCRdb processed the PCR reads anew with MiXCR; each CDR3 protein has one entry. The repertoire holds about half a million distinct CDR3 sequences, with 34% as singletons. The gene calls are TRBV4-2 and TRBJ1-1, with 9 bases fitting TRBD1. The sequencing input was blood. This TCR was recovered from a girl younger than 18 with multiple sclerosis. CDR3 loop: CASSQAPGTGNEAFF. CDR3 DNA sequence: TGTGCCAGCAGCCAAGCCCCCGGGACAGGGAATGAAGCTTTCTTT.